The T cell receptor (beta chain) described here comes from a study of blood T cell repertoires in COVID-19. The wider study: COVID-19 samples collected from the United States, Italy and Spain covered acute and convalescent phases.

This clone was counted only a few times. This CDR3 is built from 13 residues. Profiling relied on immunoSEQ multiplex PCR, and the TCRdb table lists in-frame clones only, not all of them. Found here are 170,000 or so clones, approximately 83% of them singletons; the top ten hold approximately 2.9%. The source is a woman aged 55-75 years with acute or convalescent COVID-19. V usage is TRBV21-1 and J usage is TRBJ2-7; the D call of TRBD1 is as the table states it, not checked on the DNA. TRBV21-1 is a pseudogene. Sequenced material: peripheral blood. In DNA, the CDR3 is TGTGCCAGCAGCATTACACAAAACTACGAGCAGTACTTC. This gives the protein CASSITQNYEQYF.